This TCR beta chain originates from a study of blood T cell repertoires in COVID-19. Participants spanned ages about 18 to 95 years and resided in roughly 22 US areas. Cohorts were determined from participant-reported clinical history. Among Cohort 3 donors, those recovered had two negative PCRs, clearance, or symptom resolution. J lost 4 bases, V lost 3 bases, and 12 bases had no gene match. The CDR3 is made up of 17 amino acids. CDR1 LGHDT and CDR2 YNNKEL come from the germline V gene (reference sequence). In the study's own analysis: Reference gene primer amplification yielded estimated nucleated cell counts. TCRdb keeps only in-frame clones here, not all; method: immunoSEQ multiplex PCR. V and J calls plus clone size are reproduced from that table; the DNA served to infer D and trimming. The sample has 200,000 to 250,000 clones, 70% to 85% seen once.

Sequenced sample: PBMCs or T cells enriched from blood (not recorded which). This chain joins TRBV3-1 (or the pseudogene TRBV3-2) and TRBJ2-3, with 8 bases fitting TRBD2. This TCR was sampled from a woman between 55 and 75 years old who had recovered from COVID-19. The CDR3 DNA is TGTGCCAGCAGCCAGGCAAGGGGCGGGGGGCTGGCAGATACGCAGTATTTT. Translated, it gives CASSQARGGGLADTQYF.